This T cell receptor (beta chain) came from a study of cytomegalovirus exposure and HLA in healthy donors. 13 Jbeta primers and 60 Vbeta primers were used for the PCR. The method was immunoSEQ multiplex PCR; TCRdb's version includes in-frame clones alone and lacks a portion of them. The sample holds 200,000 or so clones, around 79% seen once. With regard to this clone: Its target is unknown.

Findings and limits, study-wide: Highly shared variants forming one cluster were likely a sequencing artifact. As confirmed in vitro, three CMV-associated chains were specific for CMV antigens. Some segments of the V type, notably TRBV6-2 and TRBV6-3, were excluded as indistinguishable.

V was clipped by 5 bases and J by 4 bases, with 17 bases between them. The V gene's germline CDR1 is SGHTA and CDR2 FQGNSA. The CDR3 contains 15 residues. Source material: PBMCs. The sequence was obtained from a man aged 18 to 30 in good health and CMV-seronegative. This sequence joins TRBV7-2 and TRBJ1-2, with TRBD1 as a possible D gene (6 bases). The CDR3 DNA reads TGTGCCAGCAGCCCAAGACTAGCAGGGGCCTATGGCTACACCTTC. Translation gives CASSPRLAGAYGYTF.